A single sample is the source of the 19 T cell receptor beta chains below, sequenced in a study of PD-L1 blockade in urothelial cancer (dated by TCRdb to about 2017). Receptors were amplified or captured by the immunoSEQ multiplex PCR assay. The table was pulled from immuneACCESS by TCRdb, which kept in-frame rearrangements only. Such tables lose some clones; where checked, under half of the loss comes from unresolved V genes, and the rest has no known cause. Here the sample has approximately 86,000 clones; about 85% occur a single time. The top ten constitute 5.5% to 7.5% of the sample. The time point label of this sample denotes: pretreatment peripheral blood. This specimen consisted of PBMCs, obtained around atezolizumab (anti-PD-L1) treatment. These receptors came from a man between 35 and 55 years old with urothelial cancer.

This clone was detected once. The chain recombines TRBV29-1 with TRBJ2-7; perhaps TRBD1 as D (6 bases). V lost 7 bases to trimming and J lost 3 bases, with 16 bases between them. Per germline, CDR1 SQVTM and CDR2 ANQGSEA. This CDR3 spans 13 amino acids. The CDR3, as DNA: TGCAGCGCCCTACTAGGACAGCTCTACGAGCAGTACTTC. Protein: CSALLGQLYEQYF.

This chain links TRBV7-9 with TRBJ2-3, with TRBD2 identical over 14 bases. V trimming: 1 base; J trimming: 3 bases; junction bases outside the gene matches: 0. The germline V gene encodes CDR1 SEHNR and CDR2 FQNEAQ (reference sequence). The CDR3 extends over 16 amino acids. In nucleotides, the CDR3 is TGTGCCAGCAGCTTAGGACTAGCGGGAGGGACAGATACGCAGTATTTT. The encoded protein is CASSLGLAGGTDTQYF.

This chain links TRBV30 with TRBJ1-5, with D perhaps matching TRBD1 (6 bases). This CDR3 is built from 15 residues. In germline, CDR1 is GTSNPN, CDR2 SVGIG (reference sequence). V shed 0 bases and J shed 3 bases, with 12 bases lying between them. The CDR3 protein is CAWSVGTGNNQPQHF. The DNA for the CDR3 is TGTGCCTGGAGTGTTGGCACAGGGAACAATCAGCCCCAGCATTTT.

V usage is TRBV11-2 and J usage is TRBJ2-5; a weak D match, TRBD2 (5 bases). CDR1 is SGHAT and CDR2 is FQNNGV in the germline V gene. V lost 2 bases to trimming and J lost 0 bases, with 10 bases between them. The CDR3 spans 15 residues. Here the CDR3 reads CASSLTGYHQETQYF. The CDR3 DNA reads TGTGCCAGCAGCTTAACGGGGTATCACCAAGAGACCCAGTACTTC.

This chain links TRBV18 with TRBJ1-3; TRBD1 is a possible D gene (6 bases). This CDR3 contains 16 residues. The ends were cut back, 3 bases at V and 3 bases at J, with 15 bases in the middle. Germline V gene sequence: CDR1 KGHSH, CDR2 LQKENI. CDR3 amino acids: CASSPKGPGDGNTIYF. CDR3 DNA sequence: TGTGCCAGCTCACCGAAAGGGCCAGGGGATGGAAACACCATATATTTT.

This rearrangement joins TRBV27 to TRBJ2-5, with TRBD2 as a possible D gene (7 bases). The CDR3 is 14 amino acids. CDR1 is MNHEY, CDR2 SMNVEV, per germline (reference sequence). The germline V and J ends were trimmed by 3 bases and 4 bases, with 12 bases remaining between them. CDR3 loop: CASSFGGQGETQYF. The CDR3 region has the DNA TGTGCCAGCAGTTTCGGGGGGCAGGGAGAGACCCAGTACTTC.

J is TRBJ2-7 and V is TRBV28; D is undetermined. This CDR3 is 13 amino acids long. The V end lost 6 bases, the J end lost 4 bases, and 13 bases lay between the germline ends. Per germline, CDR1 MDHEN and CDR2 SYDVKM. CDR3: CASRYPTSYEQYF. The CDR3 DNA is TGTGCCAGCAGATACCCGACAAGTTACGAGCAGTACTTC.

V gene TRBV6-5 combines with J gene TRBJ2-5; D is unclear. The CDR3 is 12 residues long. Trimming took 4 bases from V and 6 from J, leaving 9 bases between them. Per the germline V gene, CDR1 is MNHEY and CDR2 is SVGAGI. CDR3 sequence (DNA): TGTGCCAGCAGTTCCCCTAGGCAGACCCAGTACTTC. Protein product: CASSSPRQTQYF.

The chain links TRBV6-5 to TRBJ2-3, with D possibly TRBD2 on 6 matching bases. Trimming stripped 5 bases from V and 8 bases from J, with 11 bases between. Per the germline V gene, CDR1 is MNHEY and CDR2 is SVGAGI. This CDR3 contains 12 residues. The CDR3 region has the DNA TGTGCCAGCAGTCCCCTCGGGGGTACGCAGTATTTT. Amino acid sequence: CASSPLGGTQYF.

V and J are TRBV7-2 and TRBJ1-4, with 8 bases identical to TRBD1. This CDR3 has 15 residues. With V trimmed by 5 bases and J by 8 bases, 10 bases remained unmatched. Per the germline V gene, CDR1 is SGHTA and CDR2 is FQGNSA. In nucleotides, the CDR3 is TGTGCCAGCAGCCTGGCCACAGGGGGAGAAGAAAAACTGTTTTTT. It yields the protein CASSLATGGEEKLFF.

The V and J genes are TRBV5-1 and TRBJ2-3, with D unclear. Germline CDR1 is SGHRS and CDR2 is YFSETQ. V lost 2 bases and J lost 0, with 10 bases in between. This CDR3 has 15 amino acids. The CDR3 sequence is CASSLEIPSTDTQYF. The CDR3 DNA follows: TGCGCCAGCAGCTTAGAGATCCCTAGCACAGATACGCAGTATTTT. Using reference TRBV5-1 and TRBJ2-3 for the parts outside the CDR3, the full variable domain is KAGVTQTPRYLIKTRGQQVTLSCSPISGHRSVSWYQQTPGQGLQFLFEYFSETQRNKGNFPGRFSGRQFSNSRSEMNVSTLELGDSALYLCASSLEIPSTDTQYFGPGTRLTVL.

The V call is TRBV19, the J call TRBJ1-1; D call uncertain. Germline V gene data show CDR1 as LNHDA and CDR2 as SQIVND (reference sequence). The CDR3 runs to 12 residues. V shed 7 bases and J shed 4 bases, with 10 bases lying between them. CDR3 loop: CASNGPITEAFF. CDR3 DNA sequence: TGTGCCAGTAATGGCCCCATCACTGAAGCTTTCTTT.

The chain uses TRBV30 and TRBJ2-2; D call uncertain. The CDR3 runs to 12 residues. CDR1 and CDR2 (germline): GTSNPN, SVGIG (reference sequence). The V end was cut by 2 bases, the J end by 7 bases, with 8 bases between. The CDR3: CAWSHTNGELFF. The CDR3 nucleotides are TGTGCCTGGAGTCACACTAACGGGGAGCTGTTTTTT.

The chain carries TRBV25-1 and TRBJ2-3, with 10 positions matching TRBD1. Per the germline V gene, CDR1 is MGHDK and CDR2 is SYGVNS. Unmatched junction bases numbered 3, after V lost 6 bases and J lost 0 bases. The CDR3 length is 15 residues. CDR3 coding DNA: TGTGCCAGCAGGGGACAGGGGTCTAGCACAGATACGCAGTATTTT. This gives the protein CASRGQGSSTDTQYF. Using reference TRBV25-1 and TRBJ2-3 for the parts outside the CDR3, the full variable domain is EADIYQTPRYLVIGTGKKITLECSQTMGHDKMYWYQQDPGMELHLIHYSYGVNSTEKGDLSSESTVSRIRTEHFPLTLESARPSHTSQYLCASRGQGSSTDTQYFGPGTRLTVL.

The gene calls are TRBV11-2 and TRBJ1-1, with a tentative D call TRBD1 (5 bases). V lost 1 base and J 4 bases, leaving 13 bases between the germline ends. Germline CDR1 is SGHAT and CDR2 is FQNNGV. This CDR3 is built from 15 residues. The DNA for the CDR3 is TGTGCCAGCAGCTTAGGGCAGGGAGGAGGCACTGAAGCTTTCTTT. This translates into CASSLGQGGGTEAFF.

The chain has TRBV28 and TRBJ1-5, with 8 bases aligning to TRBD1. Germline CDR1 MDHEN, CDR2 SYDVKM. V lost 6 bases and J lost 4; bases outside the gene matches: 5. CDR3 size: 14 residues. CDR3 in DNA: TGTGCCAGCAGCCAAGGGACAGGTAATCAGCCCCAGCATTTT. It specifies CASSQGTGNQPQHF.

The V and J genes are TRBV6-5 and TRBJ2-3; 7 bases line up with TRBD1. V trimming: 4 bases; J trimming: 5 bases; junction bases outside the gene matches: 9. The CDR3 extends over 15 amino acids. Germline lookup yields CDR1 MNHEY and CDR2 SVGAGI. The CDR3 DNA sequence: TGTGCCAGCAGTTGGACGAGAGGGGGCAGAGATACGCAGTATTTT. Translation: CASSWTRGGRDTQYF.

The rearrangement uses TRBV21-1 and TRBJ2-7; no DNA check was done on the table's D call, TRBD2. TRBV21-1 is flagged as a pseudogene. The CDR3 has 14 residues. CDR3 sequence (DNA): TGTGCCAGCAGCAACTCCGCGGGCTCCTACGAGCAGTACTTC. It codes for CASSNSAGSYEQYF.

The rearrangement links TRBV4-2 to TRBJ2-1, with 11 bases matching TRBD2. CDR1 and CDR2 from the germline V gene are LGHNA and YNFKEQ. Trimming removed 1 base from V and 7 bases from J; junction bases left unmatched: 9. This CDR3 has 17 amino acids. CDR3 protein: CASSQARVTSGSNEQFF. The CDR3 DNA follows: TGTGCCAGCAGCCAAGCTAGAGTAACTAGCGGGAGTAATGAGCAGTTCTTC.